Described below is a single TCR beta chain sequence and its context. The data originate from a study of blood T cell repertoires in COVID-19. The wider study: Whether acute or convalescent, the COVID-19 samples came from the United States, Italy and Spain.

The germline V gene encodes CDR1 SNHLY and CDR2 FYNNEI. The V gene lost 1 base and the J gene lost 2 bases, with 8 bases spanning the gap. This CDR3 region has 14 residues. In the original processing: Nucleated cell counts were estimated from reference gene primer amplification. Data came from immunoSEQ multiplex PCR; TCRdb stores just in-frame clones and leaves some out. The V and J calls and clone size come from that table; D and trimming were worked out from the DNA. The table records 150,000 to 200,000 clones, roughly nine tenths of them present only once. Sequencing used peripheral blood. This chain connects TRBV2 to TRBJ1-1; perhaps TRBD1 as D (5 bases). The TCR was taken from a man in his forties with acute or convalescent COVID-19. The CDR3 DNA reads TGTGCCAGCAGTGAAGTCAGGGCCAACACTGAAGCTTTCTTT. As protein: CASSEVRANTEAFF.